This T cell receptor beta chain is from a study of blood T cells in healthy people across ages. Comment on this clonotype: Its cognate antigen is unknown.

Study-level points and caveats: Researchers report that TCR beta diversity correlated strongly with naive T cell percentage.

V shed 4 bases and J shed 6 bases, with 15 bases lying between them. CDR3 length equals 14 residues. Germline V gene data show CDR1 as LGHDT and CDR2 as YNNKEL (reference sequence). Then a second PCR, running roughly 7 to 11 cycles, was carried out with a sample-barcoded 5' primer and a J-beta primer mix. A minimum of 2.5 million CDR3-containing paired-end reads was obtained for each sample. TCRdb processed the 5' RACE reads anew with MiXCR; each CDR3 protein has one entry. The sample yields fewer than 2 million distinct CDR3 sequences, more than 35% seen once. The sequencing sample was made of blood. The rearrangement links TRBV3-1 to TRBJ1-2; no reliable D call. The receptor comes from a human donor in good health. Here the CDR3 reads CASSRGWRAHGYTF. DNA of the CDR3: TGTGCCAGCAGCCGAGGTTGGAGGGCGCATGGCTACACCTTC.